These 17 T cell receptor beta chains were all obtained from the same sample, sequenced in a study of blood T cell repertoires in COVID-19 (dated by TCRdb to 2020 to 2021). Library method: the immunoSEQ multiplex PCR assay. The immuneACCESS repertoire file appears here via TCRdb, limited to in-frame rearrangements. These files lack a portion of the clones; in checked studies, under half of the deficit traces to unresolved V genes, and the cause of the others is not known. The table for this sample lists 140,000 to 150,000 clones; approximately 85% of them were counted only once. The top ten constitute roughly 1.9% of the sample. The specimen was peripheral blood. These TCRs come from a man in his 70s with acute or convalescent COVID-19.

This chain links TRBV7-2 with TRBJ1-2; tentative D call: TRBD1 (5 bases). V was shortened by 1 base and J by 5 bases, with 8 bases between the two germline ends. Germline loops: CDR1 SGHTA, CDR2 FQGNSA. This CDR3 comprises 13 residues. The CDR3 is CASSLGGRYGYTF. DNA of the CDR3: TGTGCCAGCAGCTTAGGGGGCAGATATGGCTACACCTTC.

The chain combines TRBV7-2 with TRBJ1-1; D unclear. The V gene lost 1 base and the J gene lost 2 bases, with 8 bases spanning the gap. The germline gives CDR1 SGHTA, CDR2 FQGNSA. The CDR3 spans 14 residues. The chain's CDR3 is CASSLGGYNTEAFF. Here the CDR3 DNA reads TGTGCCAGCAGCTTAGGCGGCTACAACACTGAAGCTTTCTTT.

This chain uses TRBV29-1 with TRBJ2-7, with 13 bases fitting TRBD2. The CDR3 totals 14 residues. The V segment lost 7 bases and the J segment 4 bases; nucleotides outside the gene matches: 7. Germline V lookup: CDR1 SQVTM, CDR2 ANQGSEA. The CDR3 DNA reads TGCAGCGCGACTAGCGGGAGGAATAGGTACGAGCAGTACTTC. Its translation: CSATSGRNRYEQYF.

V gene TRBV19 combines with J gene TRBJ1-5; D might be TRBD1 (6 bases). Trimming cost V 5 bases and J 3 bases, with 11 bases left between them. Germline values: CDR1 LNHDA, CDR2 SQIVND (reference sequence). The CDR3 is 14 amino acids. The CDR3 sequence: CASSPTGFNQPQHF. The CDR3, as DNA: TGTGCCAGTAGTCCTACAGGGTTCAATCAGCCCCAGCATTTT.

The chain uses TRBV29-1 and TRBJ2-3; the D gene is possibly TRBD1 (5 bases). The CDR3 runs to 12 residues. The germline gives CDR1 SQVTM, CDR2 ANQGSEA. V was cut by 7 bases and J by 2 bases, with 10 bases left in between. The CDR3 DNA reads TGCAGCGAGTTACAGGACACAGATACGCAGTATTTT. Its translation: CSELQDTDTQYF.

The rearrangement links TRBV5-8 to TRBJ1-5; no reliable D call. The CDR3 runs 15 residues. V lost 0 bases and J 7 bases, leaving 14 bases between the germline ends. The germline CDR1 and CDR2 sequences are SGHTS and YDEGEE. The CDR3 region is CASSLVSGSVQPQHF. The CDR3 nucleotides read TGTGCCAGCAGCTTGGTATCGGGATCCGTCCAGCCCCAGCATTTT.

The J gene is TRBJ1-6, the V gene TRBV21-1; the D call TRBD1 from the table was never checked on the DNA. TRBV21-1 is labeled a pseudogene. CDR3 size: 20 residues. The DNA of the CDR3 is TGTGCCAGCAGCAAATTAGAGCGCCGTCAGGGCAGCGCTGGGAATTCACCCCTCCACTTT. This sequence encodes CASSKLERRQGSAGNSPLHF.

V is TRBV7-6 and J is TRBJ1-1, with a possible D match to TRBD1 (5 bases). V dropped 5 bases and J dropped 2 bases, with 9 bases sitting between them. The germline V gene encodes CDR1 SGHVS and CDR2 FNYEAQ. This CDR3 has 13 residues. The CDR3 protein is CASSTRVNTEAFF. CDR3 sequence (DNA): TGTGCCAGCAGCACCAGGGTTAACACTGAAGCTTTCTTT. The entire variable domain, with the rest obtained from reference TRBV7-6 and TRBJ1-1, is as follows: GAGVSQSPRYKVTKRGQDVALRCDPISGHVSLYWYRQALGQGPEFLTYFNYEAQQDKSGLPNDRFSAERPEGSISTLTIQRTEQRDSAMYRCASSTRVNTEAFFGQGTRLTVV.

V gene TRBV25-1 combines with J gene TRBJ2-3, with TRBD2 matching over 8 bases. J gave up 10 bases and V 5 bases, and 5 bases lay outside the gene matches. Per the germline V gene, CDR1 is MGHDK and CDR2 is SYGVNS. CDR3 length equals 12 residues. CDR3 residues: CASSPTGGAQYF. CDR3 in DNA: TGTGCCAGCAGTCCCACGGGGGGGGCGCAGTATTTT.

The chain combines TRBV19 with TRBJ1-1; maybe TRBD1 (5 bases). Trimming left V 3 bases short and J 1 base short, with 18 bases between. Germline assignment: CDR1 LNHDA and CDR2 SQIVND (reference sequence). CDR3 length: 17 amino acids. This chain's CDR3 is CASSIAWRGYSNTEAFF. The DNA of the CDR3 is TGTGCCAGTAGTATCGCTTGGCGGGGCTACTCGAACACTGAAGCTTTCTTT. The entire variable domain, with the rest obtained from reference TRBV19 and TRBJ1-1, is as follows: DGGITQSPKYLFRKEGQNVTLSCEQNLNHDAMYWYRQDPGQGLRLIYYSQIVNDFQKGDIAEGYSVSREKKESFPLTVTSAQKNPTAFYLCASSIAWRGYSNTEAFFGQGTRLTVV.

This clone was picked up one time. The chain employs TRBV10-3 and TRBJ1-2; D is undetermined. From germline, CDR1 is ENHRY and CDR2 SYGVKD. The CDR3 sequence is 13 residues long. Trimming pared 3 bases from V and 4 bases from J, leaving 9 bases between. CDR3 nucleotides: TGTGCCATCAGTGAAGACGGGGTCTATGGCTACACCTTC. Amino acids: CAISEDGVYGYTF.

The chain couples TRBV15 to TRBJ1-5, with 9 bases fitting TRBD1. Germline lookup yields CDR1 LNHNV and CDR2 YYDKDF (reference sequence). V lost 0 bases, J lost 5 bases, and 8 bases stayed unmatched. The CDR3 contains 17 residues. The CDR3 region has the DNA TGTGCCACCAGCAGAGATCATCCGGGACAGGGCTATCAGCCCCAGCATTTT. Protein: CATSRDHPGQGYQPQHF.

This chain connects TRBV27 to TRBJ1-1; 7 nucleotides agree with TRBD1. This CDR3 comprises 14 residues. The germline CDR1 and CDR2 sequences are MNHEY and SMNVEV (reference sequence). Unmatched junction bases numbered 4, after V lost 6 bases and J lost 0 bases. The CDR3 bases are TGTGCCAGCAGCCGGGACAGCTTGAACACTGAAGCTTTCTTT. Protein sequence: CASSRDSLNTEAFF.

The sample holds one count of this clone. This chain links TRBV19 with TRBJ1-4; possible D gene TRBD1, 6 bases. Germline CDR1 reads LNHDA; CDR2 reads SQIVND (reference sequence). The CDR3 covers 16 residues. Trimming removed 4 bases from V and 6 bases from J, with 18 bases in between. CDR3 protein: CASSKVDRSFDEKLFF. CDR3 nucleotide sequence: TGTGCCAGTAGTAAGGTGGACAGAAGCTTCGATGAAAAACTGTTTTTT.

The rearrangement links TRBV28 to TRBJ1-2, with 8 nucleotides matching TRBD1. J lost 6 bases, V lost 6 bases, and 9 bases had no gene match. The CDR3 runs 14 residues. CDR1 MDHEN and CDR2 SYDVKM come from the germline V gene. CDR3 coding DNA: TGTGCCAGCAGACTCGGACAGGGACTTAATGGCTACACCTTC. Protein sequence: CASRLGQGLNGYTF.

The chain is built from TRBV7-9 and TRBJ2-5; 10 bases are shared with TRBD2. The ends lost 4 bases at V and 5 bases at J; junction bases unmatched: 10. In germline, CDR1 is SEHNR, CDR2 FQNEAQ (reference sequence). The CDR3 loop spans 16 amino acids. The CDR3 here is CASSSSWTSGGETQYF. The CDR3 nucleotides read TGTGCCAGCAGCTCTTCTTGGACTAGCGGAGGGGAGACCCAGTACTTC.

V usage is TRBV7-6 and J usage is TRBJ1-4; no clear D. The germline gives CDR1 SGHVS, CDR2 FNYEAQ. Trimming removed 2 bases at V and 2 bases at J, with 9 bases between. The CDR3 runs to 15 residues. The CDR3 protein is CASSLFAGTNEKLFF. DNA of the CDR3: TGTGCCAGCAGCTTATTTGCCGGGACTAATGAAAAACTGTTTTTT.